The 31 T cell receptor beta chains below all came from one sample that was sequenced in a study of post-analysis software for immune sequencing data. Study-level findings and limits: Five TRBV segments, including TRBV5-6, TRBV5-1 and TRBV20-1, were more frequent in patients than controls.

These receptors are not linked to any known antigen. Unique molecular identifiers were built into the TCR beta cDNA libraries. Each CDR3 protein is one row after TCRdb ran MiXCR on the PCR reads. This sample has about 190,000 distinct CDR3 sequences; around 30% occur once, and the top ten carry approximately 3.6%. Specimen: blood. The receptors were sampled from a girl aged 2-17 years with multiple sclerosis.

The chain uses TRBV5-1 and TRBJ1-1, with D possibly TRBD1 on 6 matching bases. V lost 4 bases, J lost 3 bases, and 19 bases lay in between. Germline-derived CDR1 and CDR2 are SGHRS and YFSETQ. This CDR3 comprises 16 residues. The CDR3, as DNA: TGCGCCAGCAGCCGGAAGGGGGGGACGGGGTACACTGAAGCTTTCTTT. It encodes CASSRKGGTGYTEAFF.

This chain joins TRBV6-5 and TRBJ2-3, with TRBD2 matching 10 bases. The CDR3 has 17 residues. Germline CDR1 is MNHEY and CDR2 is SVGAGI. Trimming at V came to 4 bases and at J to 7 bases, leaving 14 bases not matched to a gene. CDR3: CASSSLPPGLARNTQYF. The CDR3 bases are TGTGCCAGCAGTTCCCTACCGCCGGGACTAGCGAGAAATACGCAGTATTTT.

This clonotype was counted only a few times. The V and J genes are TRBV4-2 and TRBJ2-5; the D gene could be TRBD1 or TRBD2 (6 bases each). The CDR3 contains 14 residues. The germline V and J ends were trimmed by 4 bases and 11 bases, with 20 bases remaining between them. Germline V gives CDR1 LGHNA, CDR2 YNFKEQ. The CDR3 sequence is CASSREPGDNEQYF. Here the CDR3 DNA reads TGTGCCAGCAGCCGGGAGCCGGGGGACAATGAGCAGTACTTC.

This chain links TRBV18 with TRBJ1-1, with D possibly being TRBD1 (5 bases). The germline V gene encodes CDR1 KGHSH and CDR2 LQKENI. The CDR3 spans 14 residues. V was pared by 5 bases and J by 2 bases, with 12 bases between. In DNA form, the CDR3 reads TGTGCCAGCTCATCATTCGACAGTAACACTGAAGCTTTCTTT. Translated, it gives CASSSFDSNTEAFF.

As concerns this clonotype: At one of its ends the junction is not consistent with the germline gene, which may arise from a read error. The chain couples TRBV7-3 to TRBJ1-6; 9 positions agree with TRBD1. The germline V gene has CDR1 SGHTA and CDR2 FQGTGA. This CDR3 comprises 17 residues. Written as DNA, the CDR3 is TGTGCCAGCAGCCGCCGTGGGACAGGGTTATATAGTTCACCCCTCCACTTT. Protein product: CASSRRGTGLYSSPLHF.

A word on this clonotype: In this CDR3 the conserved last residue, phenylalanine or tryptophan, is missing, so a read error is likely. The DNA is omitted, as the CDR3 cannot be located on it reliably, and the CDR3 follows TCRdb's listing. The CDR3 sequence is CASRGRQGANVLTL. The chain combines TRBV5-1 with TRBJ2-6; TRBD1 was called by the table and not checked on the DNA. CDR1 SGHRS and CDR2 YFSETQ come from the germline V gene. The CDR3 spans 14 residues, counting both ends.

This clonotype occurred a few times. A clone one base away is much larger, so this may be a read error. V gene TRBV29-1 combines with J gene TRBJ2-1, with TRBD2 matching over 7 bases. Germline-derived CDR1 and CDR2 are SQVTM and ANQGSEA. V trimming: 7 bases; J trimming: 9 bases; junction bases outside the gene matches: 12. This CDR3 comprises 13 residues. The CDR3 loop is CSGGRSGGSEQFF. The CDR3 DNA is TGCAGCGGGGGGAGATCCGGGGGGTCTGAGCAGTTCTTC.

The chain carries TRBV2 and TRBJ1-2; no definite D call. Germline values: CDR1 SNHLY, CDR2 FYNNEI. CDR3 length equals 13 residues. V was cut by 2 bases and J by 0 bases, with 4 bases left in between. The CDR3 DNA sequence: TGTGCCAGCAGTGAAACGGCTAACTATGGCTACACCTTC. It translates to CASSETANYGYTF.

This clonotype was observed a single time. The chain is built from TRBV24-1 and TRBJ2-1; D not certain. Trimming pared 3 bases from V and 6 bases from J, leaving 8 bases between. The CDR3 is made up of 13 amino acids. Germline CDR1 reads KGHDR; CDR2 reads SFDVKD. CDR3 bases: TGTGCCACCAGTGATGTAAGGGTCAATGAGCAGTTCTTC. Translation: CATSDVRVNEQFF.

There are many counts of this clonotype. The chain employs TRBV4-1 and TRBJ1-4; possibly TRBD1 for D (6 bases). Trimming took off 4 bases at V and 8 bases at J, with 14 bases between the two ends. This CDR3 has 14 residues. Germline-derived CDR1 and CDR2 are MGHRA and YSYEKL. The chain's CDR3 is CASSLVGQSEKLFF. For the CDR3, the DNA is TGCGCCAGCAGCCTCGTCGGACAGTCGGAAAAACTGTTTTTT.

This clonotype turned up a few times. Written as DNA, the CDR3 is TGTGCCAGCAGCTTAGGTGGGACCTATTACGAGCAGTACTTC. Protein sequence: CASSLGGTYYEQYF. The V call is TRBV7-2, the J call TRBJ2-7; the D gene could be TRBD1 or TRBD2 (5 bases each). This CDR3 region has 14 residues. The germline V gene encodes CDR1 SGHTA and CDR2 FQGNSA. The V and J ends lost 1 base and 4 bases respectively, with 11 bases between them.

Only a few counts were recorded for this clonotype. The chain is built from TRBV28 and TRBJ2-5, with a tentative D call TRBD1 (6 bases). Trimming stripped 2 bases from V and 4 bases from J, with 17 bases between. This CDR3 region has 16 residues. The germline gives CDR1 MDHEN, CDR2 SYDVKM. CDR3 DNA sequence: TGTGCCAGCAGTTTAGGGTTAAGGGAACAGGGAGAGACCCAGTACTTC. Amino acid sequence: CASSLGLREQGETQYF.

Many counts were recorded for this clonotype. This rearrangement joins TRBV20-1 to TRBJ2-5; 7 bases fit TRBD2. Germline V gene sequence: CDR1 DFQATT, CDR2 SNEGSKA (reference sequence). J gave up 2 bases and V 5 bases, and 8 bases lay outside the gene matches. The CDR3 totals 14 residues. CDR3 DNA sequence: TGCAGTGCTGCAAAGGGAGGGCATCAAGAGACCCAGTACTTC. Its protein product is CSAAKGGHQETQYF.

Remarks on this clonotype: A much larger clone differs from this one at a single base, so this may be a read error. The chain uses TRBV2 and TRBJ2-1; D unresolved. The tail of the sequence fits TRBJ2-7 better, so the J call may be wrong. Germline V CDR1 and CDR2: SNHLY, FYNNEI. This CDR3 has 12 amino acids. Here the CDR3 reads CASSEIYNEQYF. The CDR3 DNA follows: TGTGCCAGCAGTGAAATCTACAATGAGCAGTACTTC.

About this clonotype itself: Possible read error: a much larger clone is one base away. V gene TRBV12-3 or TRBV12-4 combines with J gene TRBJ2-7; D remains ambiguous. Trimming removed 2 bases at V and 5 bases at J, with 16 bases between. This CDR3 comprises 15 residues. Here the CDR3 reads CASSLNRLFSDEQYF. In nucleotides, the CDR3 is TGTGCCAGCAGTTTAAATAGGCTGTTTAGTGACGAGCAGTACTTC.

This clonotype occurred many times. The chain is built from TRBV28 and TRBJ2-7; TRBD2 aligns across 10 bases. J gave up 0 bases and V 7 bases, and 3 bases lay outside the gene matches. Germline V gives CDR1 MDHEN, CDR2 SYDVKM. This CDR3 region has 14 residues. CDR3 DNA sequence: TGTGCCAGCACGCTAGCGGGGGTCTCCTACGAGCAGTACTTC. Translation: CASTLAGVSYEQYF. Looking up the rest from reference TRBV28 and TRBJ2-7 gives the full variable domain: DVKVTQSSRYLVKRTGEKVFLECVQDMDHENMFWYRQDPGLGLRLIYFSYDVKMKEKGDIPEGYSVSREKKERFSLILESASTNQTSMYLCASTLAGVSYEQYFGPGTRLTVT.

This clonotype has at least ten counts. V and J are TRBV5-6 and TRBJ1-1; D not resolved. Germline-derived CDR1 and CDR2 are SGHDT and YYEEEE. Trimming left V 1 base short and J 9 bases short, with 13 bases between. This CDR3 has 13 residues. This chain's CDR3 is CASSLPRQRQAFF. The DNA for the CDR3 is TGTGCCAGCAGCTTGCCGAGGCAGAGACAAGCTTTCTTT.

This clonotype was seen many times. This chain links TRBV5-1 with TRBJ2-5; D call uncertain. The CDR3 length is 15 residues. Trimming cost V 0 bases and J 4 bases, with 13 bases left between them. Germline lookup yields CDR1 SGHRS and CDR2 YFSETQ. The CDR3 is CASSLGTLTGETQYF. Here the CDR3 DNA reads TGCGCCAGCAGCTTGGGTACGTTGACGGGAGAGACCCAGTACTTC.

This clonotype was observed at least ten times. J is TRBJ2-7 and V is TRBV12-3 or TRBV12-4; unclear D gene. The CDR3 has 14 residues. Between the trimmed V and J ends, which lost 0 bases and 2 bases, there was a span of 8 bases. DNA for the CDR3: TGTGCCAGCAGTTTAGCCGGTGGAACCTACGAGCAGTACTTC. It translates to CASSLAGGTYEQYF.

There are many counts of this clonotype. V and J are TRBV5-1 and TRBJ2-3, with 12 bases identical to TRBD2. The CDR3 length is 16 residues. Germline CDR1 reads SGHRS; CDR2 reads YFSETQ. The ends lost 4 bases at V and 3 bases at J; junction bases unmatched: 6. The DNA for the CDR3 is TGCGCCAGCAGCCTCGCGACTAGCGGGAGTACAGATACGCAGTATTTT. It specifies CASSLATSGSTDTQYF.

This clonotype showed up many times. The gene calls are TRBV20-1 and TRBJ2-4; either TRBD1 or TRBD2 may supply D (5 bases each). The CDR3 covers 12 residues. With 0 bases removed from V and 13 bases from J, the gap between germline ends came to 13 bases. The germline V gene encodes CDR1 DFQATT and CDR2 SNEGSKA (reference sequence). The CDR3 reads CSARDQFEGQYF. In DNA, the CDR3 is TGCAGTGCTAGAGATCAGTTTGAGGGGCAGTACTTC.

Many counts were recorded for this clonotype. J is TRBJ2-7 and V is TRBV5-6, with TRBD2 identical over 13 bases. Germline CDR1 SGHDT, CDR2 YYEEEE. This CDR3 region has 15 residues. J gave up 8 bases and V 4 bases, and 9 bases lay outside the gene matches. The CDR3 DNA follows: TGTGCCAGCAGCCAGGAGACTAGCGGGAGGAGTAAGCAGTACTTC. Amino acids: CASSQETSGRSKQYF.

This clonotype was observed many times. V gene TRBV7-3 combines with J gene TRBJ2-1, with 9 bases aligning to TRBD1. There are 17 residues in the CDR3. The ends lost 5 bases at V and 4 bases at J; junction bases unmatched: 12. Germline V gene sequence: CDR1 SGHTA, CDR2 FQGTGA. CDR3 bases: TGTGCCAGCAGCCCACGACCTCCGGGACAGGGTTACAATGAGCAGTTCTTC. As protein: CASSPRPPGQGYNEQFF.

This clonotype has ten or more counts. V is TRBV29-1 and J is TRBJ2-7, with 10 positions matching TRBD2. V lost 6 bases to trimming and J lost 7 bases; unmatched junction nucleotides: 9. Germline assignment: CDR1 SQVTM and CDR2 ANQGSEA. This CDR3 has 13 residues. The CDR3 spells CSVRTSGGGEQYF. The CDR3 DNA reads as TGCAGCGTGAGGACTAGCGGAGGGGGGGAGCAGTACTTC.

This clonotype was seen only a few times. With a much larger clone just one base away, this may be a read error. The rearrangement joins TRBV6-1 to TRBJ2-5; D remains ambiguous. Germline V lookup: CDR1 MNHNS, CDR2 SASEGT. This CDR3 is 11 amino acids long. V was clipped by 11 bases and J by 11 bases, with 18 bases between them. CDR3 sequence reads: CACKLPAEQYF. CDR3 coding DNA: TGTGCCTGCAAGCTCCCCGCTGAGCAGTACTTC.

This clonotype has a handful of counts. The V gene is TRBV6-4, the J gene TRBJ2-2, with D tentatively TRBD1 (5 bases). V gave up 3 bases and J gave up 1 base, with 9 bases separating them. Germline V CDR1 and CDR2: MRHNA, SNTAGT. This CDR3 contains 15 residues. The CDR3 reads CASSEVTGNTGELFF. CDR3 DNA: TGTGCCAGCAGTGAGGTTACAGGGAACACCGGGGAGCTGTTTTTT.

In nucleotides, the CDR3 is TGTGCCAGCAGTTACGACCTAGCAGGTAAAAGATCCTACAATGAGCAGTTCTTC. Its protein is CASSYDLAGKRSYNEQFF. The rearrangement links TRBV6-2 or TRBV6-3 to TRBJ2-1; TRBD2 might be the D (5 bases). The CDR3 extends over 18 amino acids. V was shortened by 2 bases and J by 1 base, with 18 bases between the two germline ends. Germline V gives CDR1 MNHEY, CDR2 SVGEGT.

This clonotype appeared many times. The chain couples TRBV6-1 to TRBJ2-1; 12 positions agree with TRBD2. Germline values: CDR1 MNHNS, CDR2 SASEGT. The CDR3 runs 15 residues. V gave up 2 bases and J gave up 9 bases; unmatched junction bases: 5. In DNA, the CDR3 is TGTGCCAGCAGTGAACTAGCGGGGGGGCCAGTTGAGCAGTTCTTC. Translation gives CASSELAGGPVEQFF.

Many counts were recorded for this clonotype. This chain joins TRBV5-6 and TRBJ2-7; TRBD1 agrees at 9 bases. The CDR3 has 13 residues. The J segment lost 0 bases and the V segment lost 7 bases, leaving 2 bases of the junction unmatched. Germline V gives CDR1 SGHDT, CDR2 YYEEEE. The CDR3 DNA follows: TGTGCCAGCGTGGGACAGGGCTCCTACGAGCAGTACTTC. Amino acids: CASVGQGSYEQYF.

The rearrangement links TRBV5-1 to TRBJ1-5, with 10 bases aligning to TRBD1. J lost 7 bases, V lost 4 bases, and 14 bases had no gene match. The CDR3 covers 17 residues. The germline V gene has CDR1 SGHRS and CDR2 YFSETQ. The CDR3 DNA is TGCGCCAGCAGCCCTGGGGGGGACAGGGGTTATTTGCAGCCCCAGCATTTT. This gives the protein CASSPGGDRGYLQPQHF. The whole variable domain, filled in from reference TRBV5-1 and TRBJ1-5, reads KAGVTQTPRYLIKTRGQQVTLSCSPISGHRSVSWYQQTPGQGLQFLFEYFSETQRNKGNFPGRFSGRQFSNSRSEMNVSTLELGDSALYLCASSPGGDRGYLQPQHFGDGTRLSIL.

The chain is built from TRBV6-5 and TRBJ2-3; no definite D call. The V gene lost 2 bases and the J gene lost 2 bases, with 11 bases spanning the gap. The CDR3 is 15 residues long. CDR1 is MNHEY, CDR2 SVGAGI, per germline. CDR3 residues: CASSYGRTNTDTQYF. The CDR3 DNA reads as TGTGCCAGCAGTTACGGGCGGACGAACACAGATACGCAGTATTTT.